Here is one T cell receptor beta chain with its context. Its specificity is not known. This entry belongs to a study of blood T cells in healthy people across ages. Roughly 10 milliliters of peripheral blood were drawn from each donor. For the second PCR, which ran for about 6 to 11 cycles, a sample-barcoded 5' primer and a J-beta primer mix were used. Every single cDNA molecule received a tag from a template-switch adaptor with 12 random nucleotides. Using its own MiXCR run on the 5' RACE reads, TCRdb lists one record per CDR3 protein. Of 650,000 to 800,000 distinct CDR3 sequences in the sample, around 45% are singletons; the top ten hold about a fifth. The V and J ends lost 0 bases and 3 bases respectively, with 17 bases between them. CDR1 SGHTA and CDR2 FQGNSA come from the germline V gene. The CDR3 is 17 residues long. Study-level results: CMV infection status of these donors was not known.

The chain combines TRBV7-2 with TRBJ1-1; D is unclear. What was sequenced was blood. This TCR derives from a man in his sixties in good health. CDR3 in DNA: TGTGCCAGCAGCTTAGCGCCTGTGGCAGGATTTGACACTGAAGCTTTCTTT. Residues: CASSLAPVAGFDTEAFF.